This T cell receptor (beta chain) was sequenced for a study of T cell changes during pregnancy in multiple sclerosis. Data came from immunoSEQ multiplex PCR; TCRdb stores just in-frame clones and leaves some out. The top ten hold approximately 0.41% of the sample, which has over 35,000 clones, approximately 94% seen once. The CDR3 is made up of 16 amino acids. In germline, CDR1 is MNHEY, CDR2 SMNVEV (reference sequence). V shed 9 bases and J 0 bases; nucleotides not matched to a gene: 11. Sequences were derived from CD4+ T cells from peripheral blood mononuclear cells, sampled in the second trimester of pregnancy. The chain employs TRBV27 and TRBJ2-3; TRBD2 agrees at 8 bases. This TCR came from a female donor with multiple sclerosis, enrolled in a pregnancy study. CDR3 DNA: TGTGCCAGTGCTTTTGGTAGCGGGGTGAGCACAGATACGCAGTATTTT. Translating it yields CASAFGSGVSTDTQYF.